This T cell receptor (beta chain) was recorded in a study of T cells in tuberculosis. Study summary: Samples predate treatment or fall within its first 7 days.

The table came from immunoSEQ multiplex PCR; TCRdb's copy has only in-frame clones and leaves some out. In the table there are 30,000 to 35,000 clones, under 95% of which are singletons. Study outcomes and limitations: The TCR-beta difference was not significant; alpha differences partly reflected length. Cases with active tuberculosis were adults, while controls were adolescents.

A word on this clone: The antigen is undetermined.

Time point denoted: new active TB diagnosis, blood taken before or within 7 days of starting treatment. Source: PBMCs, taken at tuberculosis diagnosis. The source is an adult with tuberculosis.

The chain's CDR3 is CAIKPRDSTLTDEQYF. CDR3 DNA sequence: TGTGCCATCAAGCCCCGGGACTCCACCTTGACGGACGAGCAGTACTTC. The chain couples TRBV28 to TRBJ2-7; D is possibly TRBD2 (6 bases). Trimming pared 10 bases from V and 5 bases from J, leaving 27 bases between. CDR3 length equals 16 residues. Per the germline V gene, CDR1 is MDHEN and CDR2 is SYDVKM.